The TCR beta chain described here comes from a study of shared clonotypes between healthy human individuals. About the research overall: Each donor contributed plates that comprised three CD4 naive, three CD4 memory, two CD8 naive and one CD8 memory. The study's findings and limits: Depth was large, yet rarefaction showed that sorted-subset sequencing was incomplete. With several donors compared, roughly 4.9% of naive CD4 clonotypes were shared.

TCRdb keeps only in-frame clones here, not all; method: immunoSEQ multiplex PCR. The sample holds fewer than 3 million clones, about 90% seen once. Remarks on this clone: What it binds is not known. Other DNA sequences from this sample encode an identical CDR3 as well.

The TCR was taken from a man aged 18 to 29 in good health. Some clones in this sample may be carry-over from other donors' samples. Sequences were obtained from naive CD4+ T cells from PBMCs. Sample subset: CD45RA+ positively selected.

For the CDR3, the DNA is TGCGCCAGCAGCACAGGACAGGGGGCCTACGAGCAGTACTTC. It encodes CASSTGQGAYEQYF. This chain links TRBV5-1 with TRBJ2-7; 10 nucleotides align to TRBD1. V was pared by 4 bases and J by 2 bases, with 3 bases of the junction left unmatched. In germline, CDR1 is SGHRS, CDR2 YFSETQ. The CDR3 is 14 amino acids.